The clone carrying this T cell receptor beta chain was picked up one time. These data belong to a study of blood T cell repertoires in COVID-19. Study information: In each case, the material was cDNA or gDNA derived from T cells, B-cell-depleted T cells, or PBMCs.

CDR1 and CDR2 (germline): SGHTA, FQGTGA. The CDR3 contains 13 residues. Trimming took 5 bases from V and 6 from J; bases not matched to a gene: 4. Per the study methods: Reference gene primer amplification in the assay estimated nucleated cell counts. Libraries were prepared by immunoSEQ multiplex PCR; TCRdb keeps only in-frame clonotypes and omits some of them. V, J and clone size are taken as reported in that table, and D and trimming were inferred from the DNA itself. This table has roughly 99,000 clones, roughly 84% appearing once. The sequencing input was peripheral blood. The sequence derives from a human donor in a cohort sampled during active COVID-19. The V and J genes are TRBV7-3 and TRBJ2-3; 8 bases agree with TRBD2. The CDR3 sequence is CASSTGTSDTQYF. The CDR3 DNA is TGTGCCAGCAGCACCGGGACTAGTGATACGCAGTATTTT.